Each of the 30 T cell receptor beta chains below was sequenced from the same sample in a study of regulatory dendritic cells for organ transplantation. Their recognized antigens are unknown. Sorted T cells were CFSE-labeled and cultured approximately five days with allogeneic regulatory or mature dendritic cells at 1:10. Assay used: immunoSEQ multiplex PCR; TCRdb lists only in-frame clones, some missing. The sample comprises fewer than 25,000 clones, 85% to 90% of which are singletons, and around 0.26% rests with the top ten. The sample was naive CD4+ T cells from blood cultured with dendritic cells. Subset described: CD45RA+ naive T cells. Receptors were obtained from a human donor in good health.

The sample holds a few counts of this clone. V is TRBV7-2 and J is TRBJ1-1, with 7 bases that match TRBD1. Germline V gene lookup returns CDR1 SGHTA and CDR2 FQGNSA. The CDR3 covers 14 residues. V shed 3 bases and J 3 bases; nucleotides not matched to a gene: 4. The CDR3 sequence is CASSFRQGHTEAFF. The CDR3 DNA is TGTGCCAGCAGCTTCCGACAGGGCCACACTGAAGCTTTCTTT. Full variable domain (remainder filled in from reference TRBV7-2 and TRBJ1-1): GAGVSQSPSNKVTEKGKDVELRCDPISGHTALYWYRQSLGQGLEFLIYFQGNSAPDKSGLPSDRFSAERTGGSVSTLTIQRTQQEDSAVYLCASSFRQGHTEAFFGQGTRLTVV.

V is TRBV9 and J is TRBJ2-1; 10 bases line up with TRBD2. V was pared by 2 bases and J by 4 bases, with 6 bases of the junction left unmatched. Germline CDR1 and CDR2: SGDLS and YYNGEE. The CDR3 loop spans 16 amino acids. CDR3 nucleotide sequence: TGTGCCAGCAGCGTTGCCGGGACTAGCGCTTACAATGAGCAGTTCTTC. Encoded protein: CASSVAGTSAYNEQFF.

The chain joins TRBV6-6 to TRBJ2-7, with unresolved D. V lost 0 bases and J 1 base, leaving 13 bases between the germline ends. Per germline, CDR1 MNHNY and CDR2 SVGAGI (reference sequence). This CDR3 has 16 residues. The CDR3 is CASSYSTIKQSYEQYF. The CDR3, as DNA: TGTGCCAGCAGTTACTCGACAATTAAGCAGTCCTACGAGCAGTACTTC.

The J gene is TRBJ2-5, the V gene TRBV7-9; D tentatively reads TRBD1 or TRBD2 (5 bases each). The length of the CDR3 is 15 residues. The V gene lost 3 bases and the J gene lost 5 bases, with 16 bases spanning the gap. The germline gives CDR1 SEHNR, CDR2 FQNEAQ (reference sequence). The CDR3 DNA is TGTGCCAGCAGCTTGGGGACCCTGCGGAGTGAGACCCAGTACTTC. This sequence encodes CASSLGTLRSETQYF.

This chain links TRBV5-1 with TRBJ2-6; D unclear. CDR3 size: 15 residues. Trimming stripped 0 bases from V and 0 bases from J, with 4 bases between. CDR1 is SGHRS, CDR2 YFSETQ, per germline. This chain's CDR3 is CASSLDTSGANVLTF. The CDR3 nucleotides read TGCGCCAGCAGCTTGGACACCTCTGGGGCCAACGTCCTGACTTTC. Supplemented by reference TRBV5-1 and TRBJ2-6, the full variable domain reads KAGVTQTPRYLIKTRGQQVTLSCSPISGHRSVSWYQQTPGQGLQFLFEYFSETQRNKGNFPGRFSGRQFSNSRSEMNVSTLELGDSALYLCASSLDTSGANVLTFGAGSRLTVL.

The chain combines TRBV19 with TRBJ2-2, with 10 bases that match TRBD1. CDR3 length: 17 amino acids. The V gene's germline CDR1 is LNHDA and CDR2 SQIVND (reference sequence). Unmatched junction bases numbered 11, after V lost 9 bases and J lost 1 base. CDR3 region: CASYQGQGTLNTGELFF. DNA for the CDR3: TGTGCCAGCTACCAGGGACAGGGGACTTTGAACACCGGGGAGCTGTTTTTT.

This clone has more than one count but fewer than ten. J is TRBJ1-5 and V is TRBV6-6; D is unresolved. The CDR3 consists of 15 residues. Germline CDR1 MNHNY, CDR2 SVGAGI (reference sequence). V lost 10 bases and J 4 bases, leaving 20 bases between the germline ends. CDR3 sequence reads: CATHGAFLSNQPQHF. Written as DNA, the CDR3 is TGTGCCACGCACGGCGCATTTTTATCTAATCAGCCCCAGCATTTT.

This chain joins TRBV5-1 and TRBJ2-1; 10 positions match TRBD2. This CDR3 comprises 16 residues. Germline V gene data show CDR1 as SGHRS and CDR2 as YFSETQ. The V gene end was trimmed by 4 bases and the J gene end by 4 bases; junction bases not matched to a gene: 8. CDR3 DNA: TGCGCCAGCAGCCGTTCTAGCGGGAGTGTATACAATGAGCAGTTCTTC. Residues: CASSRSSGSVYNEQFF. Full variable domain (remainder filled in from reference TRBV5-1 and TRBJ2-1): KAGVTQTPRYLIKTRGQQVTLSCSPISGHRSVSWYQQTPGQGLQFLFEYFSETQRNKGNFPGRFSGRQFSNSRSEMNVSTLELGDSALYLCASSRSSGSVYNEQFFGPGTRLTVL.

V is TRBV7-9 and J is TRBJ1-1, with a possible D match to TRBD1 (5 bases). V shed 5 bases and J shed 6 bases, with 22 bases lying between them. The germline gives CDR1 SEHNR, CDR2 FQNEAQ (reference sequence). CDR3 size: 16 residues. CDR3 in amino acids: CASSHIPGARDAEAFF. The CDR3, as DNA: TGTGCCAGCAGCCATATACCGGGAGCAAGGGACGCTGAAGCTTTCTTT.

DNA for the CDR3: TGTGCCAGCTCACCCCCCGGGTCCCCAGATACGCAGTATTTT. Translated: CASSPPGSPDTQYF. V gene TRBV18 combines with J gene TRBJ2-3, with D unclear. CDR1 is KGHSH, CDR2 LQKENI, per germline. CDR3 size: 14 residues. Trimming shortened V by 3 bases and J by 4 bases, and 11 bases separated the two germline ends.

The gene calls are TRBV29-1 and TRBJ2-3; D may be TRBD2 (6 bases). Deletions cut 5 bases from V and 8 bases from J, with 14 bases between. There are 12 residues in the CDR3. Germline V lookup: CDR1 SQVTM, CDR2 ANQGSEA. CDR3 sequence reads: CSVSGEVSTQYF. For the CDR3, the DNA is TGCAGCGTTAGTGGGGAGGTCTCTACGCAGTATTTT.

This clone appeared a single time. This sequence joins TRBV14 and TRBJ2-5; D unclear. Deletions cut 3 bases from V and 5 bases from J, with 7 bases between. This CDR3 is 12 amino acids long. CDR1 is SGHDN, CDR2 FVKESK, per germline. The CDR3, as DNA: TGTGCCAGCAGCCAGTCATGGGAGACCCAGTACTTC. It translates to CASSQSWETQYF.

The chain combines TRBV11-2 with TRBJ2-1; D possibly corresponds to TRBD2 (5 bases). Trimming removed 5 bases from V and 9 bases from J, with 14 bases in between. The CDR3 totals 13 residues. CDR1 SGHAT and CDR2 FQNNGV come from the germline V gene. Here the CDR3 reads CASSRLGGPEQFF. In DNA, the CDR3 is TGTGCCAGCAGCCGGCTGGGCGGGCCTGAGCAGTTCTTC. The variable domain in full, with the rest retrieved from reference TRBV11-2 and TRBJ2-1, is EAGVAQSPRYKIIEKRQSVAFWCNPISGHATLYWYQQILGQGPKLLIQFQNNGVVDDSQLPKDRFSAERLKGVDSTLKIQPAKLEDSAVYLCASSRLGGPEQFFGPGTRLTVL.

The sample holds a few counts of this clone. The chain joins TRBV7-2 to TRBJ2-7; 10 bases agree with TRBD2. Germline V gives CDR1 SGHTA, CDR2 FQGNSA. This CDR3 is built from 14 residues. The V gene end was trimmed by 5 bases and the J gene end by 2 bases; junction bases not matched to a gene: 3. The CDR3 DNA reads TGTGCCAGCAGCCTGAGCGGGAGGGCCTACGAGCAGTACTTC. This encodes CASSLSGRAYEQYF.

The V gene is TRBV7-9, the J gene TRBJ2-6; weak D call: TRBD2 (7 bases). Germline assignment: CDR1 SEHNR and CDR2 FQNEAQ (reference sequence). V dropped 0 bases and J dropped 0 bases, with 9 bases sitting between them. This CDR3 comprises 17 residues. Here the CDR3 reads CASSLAGGLSGANVLTF. CDR3 nucleotide sequence: TGTGCCAGCAGCTTAGCGGGGGGGCTCTCTGGGGCCAACGTCCTGACTTTC.

The CDR3 DNA follows: TGTGCCAGCTCCCGGAGCGGGACGAGATCCTACGAGCAGTACTTC. It translates to CASSRSGTRSYEQYF. The chain is built from TRBV19 and TRBJ2-7, with 7 bases lining up with TRBD2. There are 15 residues in the CDR3. J gave up 1 base and V 9 bases, and 12 bases lay outside the gene matches. From germline, CDR1 is LNHDA and CDR2 SQIVND (reference sequence). Using reference TRBV19 and TRBJ2-7 for the parts outside the CDR3, the full variable domain is DGGITQSPKYLFRKEGQNVTLSCEQNLNHDAMYWYRQDPGQGLRLIYYSQIVNDFQKGDIAEGYSVSREKKESFPLTVTSAQKNPTAFYLCASSRSGTRSYEQYFGPGTRLTVT.

This clone occurred once. Here the CDR3 DNA reads TGTGCCAGCAGCCACGGGGGACAAGGAAACTACGAGCAGTACTTC. Its translation: CASSHGGQGNYEQYF. The chain recombines TRBV4-2 with TRBJ2-7, with D possibly being TRBD1 or TRBD2 (6 bases each). Germline V gives CDR1 LGHNA, CDR2 YNFKEQ. V shed 3 bases and J shed 3 bases, with 15 bases lying between them. The CDR3 loop spans 15 amino acids.

The chain employs TRBV7-2 and TRBJ1-2; D is unclear. The length of the CDR3 is 14 residues. Trimming stripped 6 bases from V and 12 bases from J, with 23 bases between. Germline CDR1 reads SGHTA; CDR2 reads FQGNSA. The CDR3 spells CASSTKGTLGGNTF. The CDR3 bases are TGTGCCAGCAGTACCAAGGGAACCTTGGGAGGCAACACCTTC.

This chain connects TRBV19 to TRBJ2-1; D gene unclear. The CDR3 consists of 15 residues. V was trimmed by 3 bases and J by 0 bases, leaving 9 bases between them. Germline assignment: CDR1 LNHDA and CDR2 SQIVND (reference sequence). CDR3 bases: TGTGCCAGTAGTATTAGACGGAGCTCCTACAATGAGCAGTTCTTC. Translated: CASSIRRSSYNEQFF.

The V and J genes are TRBV27 and TRBJ2-3, with 7 bases that match TRBD2. Per the germline V gene, CDR1 is MNHEY and CDR2 is SMNVEV (reference sequence). The junction had 12 bases not matched to a gene; V was cut back by 7 bases and J by 2 bases. The length of the CDR3 is 16 residues. This CDR3 is CASTSLSGDYTDTQYF. The CDR3 DNA is TGTGCCAGCACCTCTTTGAGCGGGGATTACACAGATACGCAGTATTTT.

The CDR3 region is CASSVRYSGANVLTF. Written as DNA, the CDR3 is TGTGCCAGCAGTGTCAGGTACTCTGGGGCCAACGTCCTGACTTTC. The J gene is TRBJ2-6, the V gene TRBV27; unclear D gene. Germline V lookup: CDR1 MNHEY, CDR2 SMNVEV (reference sequence). Trimming took 5 bases from V and 0 from J, leaving 8 bases between them. The CDR3 contains 15 residues.

The gene calls are TRBV4-3 and TRBJ2-1; D gene unclear. In germline, CDR1 is LGHNA, CDR2 YSLEER. V was shortened by 2 bases and J by 6 bases, with 14 bases between the two germline ends. The CDR3 spans 15 residues. The CDR3 is CASSQKYGSLNEQFF. The CDR3 DNA reads TGCGCCAGCAGCCAAAAATACGGCAGCCTCAATGAGCAGTTCTTC.

The chain uses TRBV6-5 and TRBJ1-4; D might be TRBD1 (5 bases). The germline V gene encodes CDR1 MNHEY and CDR2 SVGAGI. The V gene lost 0 bases and the J gene lost 5 bases, with 10 bases spanning the gap. The CDR3 is made up of 15 amino acids. The CDR3: CASSYSGRRNEKLFF. The CDR3 DNA reads TGTGCCAGCAGTTACTCGGGACGGAGAAATGAAAAACTGTTTTTT.

The chain employs TRBV18 and TRBJ2-1, with 9 bases fitting TRBD2. J lost 9 bases, V lost 1 base, and 4 bases had no gene match. This CDR3 has 14 residues. The germline V gene has CDR1 KGHSH and CDR2 LQKENI. Here the CDR3 reads CASSPLAGDGEQFF. The CDR3 nucleotides are TGTGCCAGCTCACCACTAGCGGGAGATGGTGAGCAGTTCTTC.

V usage is TRBV7-3 and J usage is TRBJ2-7; the D gene could be TRBD1 or TRBD2 (5 bases each). V was clipped by 5 bases and J by 6 bases, with 20 bases between them. This CDR3 is 15 amino acids long. Germline V CDR1 and CDR2: SGHTA, FQGTGA. Written as DNA, the CDR3 is TGTGCCAGCAGCCGTACAGGTGGGGCGGCGGGCGAGCAGTACTTC. Translating gives CASSRTGGAAGEQYF.

The genes are TRBV7-2 and TRBJ1-1; maybe TRBD1 (5 bases). Trimming removed 7 bases at V and 11 bases at J, with 23 bases between. CDR3 length equals 14 residues. Germline V lookup: CDR1 SGHTA, CDR2 FQGNSA. The CDR3 protein is CASKSAKTLWGAFF. The DNA for the CDR3 is TGTGCCAGCAAGTCGGCGAAGACTCTATGGGGGGCTTTCTTT.

The table lists this clone with a few counts. The chain recombines TRBV28 with TRBJ1-5; no clear D. This CDR3 has 13 amino acids. CDR1 and CDR2 (germline): MDHEN, SYDVKM. Trimming took 3 bases from V and 0 from J, leaving 3 bases between them. This CDR3 reads CASSFYSNQPQHF. CDR3 bases: TGTGCCAGCAGTTTTTATAGCAATCAGCCCCAGCATTTT. The full variable domain, in which reference TRBV28 and TRBJ1-5 provide the parts outside the CDR3, is DVKVTQSSRYLVKRTGEKVFLECVQDMDHENMFWYRQDPGLGLRLIYFSYDVKMKEKGDIPEGYSVSREKKERFSLILESASTNQTSMYLCASSFYSNQPQHFGDGTRLSIL.

The rearrangement uses TRBV7-8 and TRBJ2-3; 7 bases are shared with TRBD2. Trimming at V came to 1 base and at J to 4 bases, leaving 2 bases not matched to a gene. The germline V gene encodes CDR1 SGHVS and CDR2 FQNEAQ. The CDR3 runs to 14 residues. The chain's CDR3 is CASSLVLAADTQYF. The DNA for the CDR3 is TGTGCCAGCAGCTTAGTGCTAGCGGCAGATACGCAGTATTTT.

The chain combines TRBV28 with TRBJ2-1; 11 bases agree with TRBD2. Germline V gene lookup returns CDR1 MDHEN and CDR2 SYDVKM. With V trimmed by 2 bases and J by 7 bases, 13 bases remained unmatched. The CDR3 is 18 residues long. Here the CDR3 DNA reads TGTGCCAGCAGTTTAGCCTTCCTTATAGCGGGAGGGTTTAATGAGCAGTTCTTC. Translation: CASSLAFLIAGGFNEQFF.

Only a few counts were recorded for this clone. The chain uses TRBV5-5 and TRBJ1-3; D unresolved. There are 18 residues in the CDR3. Germline CDR1 and CDR2: SGHKS and YYEKEE (reference sequence). Trimming cost V 4 bases and J 0 bases, with 20 bases left between them. This CDR3 is CASSPLLLVPNSGNTIYF. CDR3 sequence (DNA): TGTGCCAGCAGCCCCCTCTTGTTGGTCCCGAACTCTGGAAACACCATATATTTT.